This TCR beta chain was documented in a study of blood T cell repertoires in COVID-19. Background on the study: COVID-19 samples collected from the United States, Italy and Spain covered acute and convalescent phases. T cells, B-cell-depleted T cells, or PBMCs provided the cDNA or gDNA that served as material.

This clone was observed a single time. In the source study's methods: Counts of nucleated cells, estimated from reference gene primer amplification, were obtained. Libraries were prepared by immunoSEQ multiplex PCR; TCRdb keeps only in-frame clonotypes and omits some of them. V and J calls and clone size are as listed in that table; D and trimming were resolved from the DNA. The sample yields roughly 97,000 clones, over 70% seen once. V was trimmed by 4 bases and J by 11 bases, leaving 18 bases between them. The CDR3 has 13 residues. Germline V lookup: CDR1 SGHDT, CDR2 YYEEEE. V gene TRBV5-6 combines with J gene TRBJ1-2, with D unclear. The sequence derives from a man in his forties or fifties with acute or convalescent COVID-19. Sequenced material: peripheral blood. CDR3 protein: CASSPGSSFRYTF. CDR3 DNA sequence: TGTGCCAGCAGCCCGGGATCCAGCTTCAGGTACACCTTC.